This T cell receptor beta chain was identified in a study of early T cells in non-severe SARS-CoV-2 infection. In TCRdb, the 5' RACE reads were re-called with MiXCR into one record per CDR3 protein. The sample holds under 80,000 distinct CDR3 sequences, around 13% seen once. The CDR3 contains 17 residues. Germline V lookup: CDR1 MNHEY, CDR2 SVGEGT. V lost 3 bases, J lost 1 base, and 15 bases lay in between. This chain links TRBV6-2 or TRBV6-3 with TRBJ2-2, with D perhaps matching TRBD2 (7 bases). Material: whole blood. The receptor was derived from an adult who was a healthcare worker with PCR-confirmed SARS-CoV-2 infection or an uninfected control (not recorded which). The CDR3 loop is CASSYKAGALNTGELFF. The CDR3 coding sequence is TGTGCCAGCAGTTATAAGGCGGGGGCCCTGAACACCGGGGAGCTGTTTTTT.